This T cell receptor (beta chain) was recorded in a study of T-cell reconstitution after alpha-beta-depleted transplantation in children. Study-level findings and limits: Newly produced T cells mostly accounted for T-cell counts and diversity one year post-transplant.

Concerning this clonotype itself: Antigen unknown.

This CDR3 spans 14 amino acids. The TCRbeta library was prepared with unique molecular identifiers. MiXCR, run by TCRdb on the PCR reads, gives a single entry per CDR3 protein. The sample carries 40,000 to 55,000 distinct CDR3 sequences, about a tenth recorded once. This chain links TRBV21-1 with TRBJ2-7; the D segment call TRBD1 is taken from the table without a DNA check. TRBV21-1 is annotated as a pseudogene. The specimen was PBMCs, mostly from graft donor cells, collected 60 days after TCRalphabeta/CD19-depleted stem cell transplant. This receptor was identified in a male patient between 2 and 9 years old who had a stem cell transplant for chronic granulomatous disease, so the T cells may come from the graft donor. The CDR3 region is CASSTGTGLYEQYF. The CDR3 nucleotides read TGTGCCAGCAGCACAGGGACAGGGCTTTACGAGCAGTACTTC.